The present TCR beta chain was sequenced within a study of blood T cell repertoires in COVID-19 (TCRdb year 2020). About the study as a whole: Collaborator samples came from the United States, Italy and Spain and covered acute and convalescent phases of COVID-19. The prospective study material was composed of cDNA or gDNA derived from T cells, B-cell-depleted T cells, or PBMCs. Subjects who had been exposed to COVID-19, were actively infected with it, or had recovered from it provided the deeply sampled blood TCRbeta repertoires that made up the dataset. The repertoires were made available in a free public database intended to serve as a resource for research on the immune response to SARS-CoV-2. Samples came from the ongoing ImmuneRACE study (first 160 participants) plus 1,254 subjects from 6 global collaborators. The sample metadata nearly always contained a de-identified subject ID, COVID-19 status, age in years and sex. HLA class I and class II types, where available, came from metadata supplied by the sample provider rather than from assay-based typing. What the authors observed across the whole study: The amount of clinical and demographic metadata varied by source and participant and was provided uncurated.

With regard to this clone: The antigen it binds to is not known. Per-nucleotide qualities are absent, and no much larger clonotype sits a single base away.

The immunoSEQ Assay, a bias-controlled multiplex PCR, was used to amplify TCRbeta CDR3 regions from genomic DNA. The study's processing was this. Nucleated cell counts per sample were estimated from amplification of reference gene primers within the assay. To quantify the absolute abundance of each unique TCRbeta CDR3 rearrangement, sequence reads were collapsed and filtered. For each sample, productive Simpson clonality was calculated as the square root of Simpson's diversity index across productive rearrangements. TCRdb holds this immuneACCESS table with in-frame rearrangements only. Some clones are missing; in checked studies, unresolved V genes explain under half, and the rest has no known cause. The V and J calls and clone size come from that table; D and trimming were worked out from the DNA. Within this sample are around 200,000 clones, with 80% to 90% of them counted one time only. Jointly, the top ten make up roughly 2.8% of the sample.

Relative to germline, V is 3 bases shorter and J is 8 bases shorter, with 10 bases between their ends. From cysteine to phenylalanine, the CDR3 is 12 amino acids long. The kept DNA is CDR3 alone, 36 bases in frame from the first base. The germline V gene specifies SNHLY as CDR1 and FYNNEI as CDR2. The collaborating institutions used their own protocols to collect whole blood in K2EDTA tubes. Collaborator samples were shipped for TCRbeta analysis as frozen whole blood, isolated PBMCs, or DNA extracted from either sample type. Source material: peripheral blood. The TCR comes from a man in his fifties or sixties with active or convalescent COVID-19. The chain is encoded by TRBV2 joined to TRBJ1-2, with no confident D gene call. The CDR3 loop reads CASSERVRGYTF. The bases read TGTGCCAGCAGTGAGAGGGTTAGGGGCTACACCTTC.